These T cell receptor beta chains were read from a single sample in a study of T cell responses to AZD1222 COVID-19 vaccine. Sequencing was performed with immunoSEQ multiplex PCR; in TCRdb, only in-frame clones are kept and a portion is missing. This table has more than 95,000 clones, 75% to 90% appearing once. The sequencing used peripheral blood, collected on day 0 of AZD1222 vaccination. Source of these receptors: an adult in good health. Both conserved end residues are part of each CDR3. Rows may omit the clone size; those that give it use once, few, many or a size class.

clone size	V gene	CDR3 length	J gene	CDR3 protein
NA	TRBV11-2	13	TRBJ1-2	CASSLNPNYGYTF
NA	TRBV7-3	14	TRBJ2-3	CASSLRSSPDTQYF
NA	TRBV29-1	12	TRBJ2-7	CSVEDGVSQQYF
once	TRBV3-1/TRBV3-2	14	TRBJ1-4	CASTATGVVEKLFF
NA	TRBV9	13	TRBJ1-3	CASSVASGNTIYF
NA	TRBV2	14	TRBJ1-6	CASSGQGSNSPLHF
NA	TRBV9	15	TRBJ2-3	CASSVAGAGTDTQYF
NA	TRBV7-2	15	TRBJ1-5	CASSLVSQGNQPQHF
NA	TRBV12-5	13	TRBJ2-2	CASGLVNTGELFF
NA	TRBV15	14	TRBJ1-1	CATSREGTLAEAFF
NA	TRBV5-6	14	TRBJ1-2	CASTTAREDYGYTF
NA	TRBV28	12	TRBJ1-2	CASGAGHYGYTF
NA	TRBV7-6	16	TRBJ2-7	CASSLDPAGGSHEQYF
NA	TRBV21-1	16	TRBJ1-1	CASSNDFRVRSGGAFF
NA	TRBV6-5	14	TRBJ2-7	CASSYDFQGVGQYF
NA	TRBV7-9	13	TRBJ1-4	CASITPGDEKLFF
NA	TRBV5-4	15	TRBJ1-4	CASSETRGRTEKLFF
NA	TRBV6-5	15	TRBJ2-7	CASRPGTGGLYEQYF
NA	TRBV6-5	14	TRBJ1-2	CASSLGQGAYGYTF
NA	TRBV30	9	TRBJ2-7	CAWKRVQYF
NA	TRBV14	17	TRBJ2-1	CASSAPYRGGSYNEQFF
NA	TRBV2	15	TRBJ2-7	CASEKTSGGAGEQYF
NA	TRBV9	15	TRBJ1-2	CASSSLAGKGYGYTF
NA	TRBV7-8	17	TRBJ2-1	CATEGASGGPAYNEQFF
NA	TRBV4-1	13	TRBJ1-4	CASNRERGEKLFF
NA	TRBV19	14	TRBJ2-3	CASSIDGGTDTQYF
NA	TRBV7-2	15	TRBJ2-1	CASSGTGERYNEQFF
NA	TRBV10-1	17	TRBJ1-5	CASSESVEGEYNQPQHF
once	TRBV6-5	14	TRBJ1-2	CASIIPGQVHGYTF
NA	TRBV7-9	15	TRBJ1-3	CASSRAGGSGNTIYF
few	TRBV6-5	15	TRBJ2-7	CASSYGTVTSYEQYF
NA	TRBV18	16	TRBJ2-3	CASSPPGRASTDTQYF
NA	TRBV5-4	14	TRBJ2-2	CASHRGKDGGELFF
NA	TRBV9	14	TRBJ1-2	CASTSATGAYGYTF
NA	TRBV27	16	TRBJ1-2	CASRSNTRGAIYGYTF
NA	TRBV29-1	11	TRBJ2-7	CSVDGTGAKYF
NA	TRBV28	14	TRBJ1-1	CASRPGSVNTEAFF
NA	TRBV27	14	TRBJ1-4	CASGLGVLGEKLFF
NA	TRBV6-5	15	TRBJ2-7	CASSLGTGFPYEQYF
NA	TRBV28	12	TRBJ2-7	CASSLVVGEQYF
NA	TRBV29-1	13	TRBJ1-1	CSGSTGSNTEAFF
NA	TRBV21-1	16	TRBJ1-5	CASSKLAGSSNQPQHF
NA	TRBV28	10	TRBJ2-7	CASSSGEQYF
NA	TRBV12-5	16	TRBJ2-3	CASGIATGGGTDTQYF
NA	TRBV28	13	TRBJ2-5	CASRRQGGETQYF
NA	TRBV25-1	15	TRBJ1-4	CASSDQGTTNEKLFF
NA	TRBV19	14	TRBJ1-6	CASTDRGFNSPLHF
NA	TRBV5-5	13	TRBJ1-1	CASSKDRITEAFF
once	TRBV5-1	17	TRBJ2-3	CASSLVPAGGLTDTQYF
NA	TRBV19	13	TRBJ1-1	CASSSTGALGAFF
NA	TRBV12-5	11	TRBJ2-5	CASASRETQYF
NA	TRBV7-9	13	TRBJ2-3	CASSFSPVDTQYF
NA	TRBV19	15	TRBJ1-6	CASTTGGLFDSPLHF
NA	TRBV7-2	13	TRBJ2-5	CASSTWGQETQYF
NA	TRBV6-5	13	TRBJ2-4	CASATDGKNIQYF
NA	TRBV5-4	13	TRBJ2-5	CASSREFQETQYF
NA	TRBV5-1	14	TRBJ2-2	CASSVGLNTGELFF
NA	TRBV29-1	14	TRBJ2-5	CSVRGQGIGETQYF
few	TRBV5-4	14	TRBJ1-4	CASSWTGGDEKLFF